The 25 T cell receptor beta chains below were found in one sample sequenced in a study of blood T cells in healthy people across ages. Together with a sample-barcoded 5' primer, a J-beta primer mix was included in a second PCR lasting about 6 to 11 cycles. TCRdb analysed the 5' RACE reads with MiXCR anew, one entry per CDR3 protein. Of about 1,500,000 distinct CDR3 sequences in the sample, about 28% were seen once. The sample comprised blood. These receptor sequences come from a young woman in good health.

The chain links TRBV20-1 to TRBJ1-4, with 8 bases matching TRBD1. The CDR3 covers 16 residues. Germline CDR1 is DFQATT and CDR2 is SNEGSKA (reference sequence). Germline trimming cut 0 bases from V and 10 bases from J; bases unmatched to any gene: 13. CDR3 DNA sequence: TGCAGTGCTAGAGATCCTGCGACAGGGGCAATCGGAAAACTGTTTTTT. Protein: CSARDPATGAIGKLFF.

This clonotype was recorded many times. The CDR3 DNA reads TGTGCCATCCGAGGGGTCCAGTCCTACAATGAGCAGTTCTTC. It translates to CAIRGVQSYNEQFF. This chain joins TRBV10-3 and TRBJ2-1; possibly TRBD1 or TRBD2 for D (5 bases each). Germline CDR1 reads ENHRY; CDR2 reads SYGVKD. The CDR3 is 14 residues long. V dropped 8 bases and J dropped 1 base, with 12 bases sitting between them.

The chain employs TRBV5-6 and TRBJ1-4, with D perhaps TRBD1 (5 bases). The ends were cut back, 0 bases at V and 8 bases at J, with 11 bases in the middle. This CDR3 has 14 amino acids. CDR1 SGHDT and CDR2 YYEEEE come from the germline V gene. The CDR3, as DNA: TGTGCCAGCAGCTTGGACCAGGGTGGGGAAAAACTGTTTTTT. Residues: CASSLDQGGEKLFF.

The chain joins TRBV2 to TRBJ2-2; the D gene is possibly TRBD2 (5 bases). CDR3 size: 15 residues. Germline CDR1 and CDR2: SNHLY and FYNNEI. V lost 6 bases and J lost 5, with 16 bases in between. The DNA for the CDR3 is TGTGCCAGCAGGCAGCTCGGGTGGAGGACCGGGGAGCTGTTTTTT. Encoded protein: CASRQLGWRTGELFF.

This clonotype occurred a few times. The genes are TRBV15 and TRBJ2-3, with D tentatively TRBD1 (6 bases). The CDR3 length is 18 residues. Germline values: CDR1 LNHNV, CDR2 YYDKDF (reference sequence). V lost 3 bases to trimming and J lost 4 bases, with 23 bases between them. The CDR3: CATSSGQISVPLSDTQYF. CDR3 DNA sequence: TGTGCCACCAGCAGTGGACAGATCTCGGTGCCACTCTCAGATACGCAGTATTTT. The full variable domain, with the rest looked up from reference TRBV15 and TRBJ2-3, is DAMVIQNPRYQVTQFGKPVTLSCSQTLNHNVMYWYQQKSSQAPKLLFHYYDKDFNNEADTPDNFQSRRPNTSFCFLDIRSPGLGDTAMYLCATSSGQISVPLSDTQYFGPGTRLTVL.

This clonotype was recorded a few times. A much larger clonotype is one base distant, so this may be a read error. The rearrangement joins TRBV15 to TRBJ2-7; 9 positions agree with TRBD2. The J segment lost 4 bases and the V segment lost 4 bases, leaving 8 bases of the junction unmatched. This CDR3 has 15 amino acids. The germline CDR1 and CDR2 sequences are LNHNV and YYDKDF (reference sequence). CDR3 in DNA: TGTGCCACCAGCACGGGGACTAGCAGGGCATACGAGCAGTACTTC. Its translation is CATSTGTSRAYEQYF. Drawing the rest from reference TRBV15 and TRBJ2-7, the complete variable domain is DAMVIQNPRYQVTQFGKPVTLSCSQTLNHNVMYWYQQKSSQAPKLLFHYYDKDFNNEADTPDNFQSRRPNTSFCFLDIRSPGLGDTAMYLCATSTGTSRAYEQYFGPGTRLTVT.

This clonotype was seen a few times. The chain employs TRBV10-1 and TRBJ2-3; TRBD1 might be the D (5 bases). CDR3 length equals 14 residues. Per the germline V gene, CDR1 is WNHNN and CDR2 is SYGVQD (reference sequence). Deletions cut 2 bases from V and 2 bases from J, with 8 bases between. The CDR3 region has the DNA TGCGCCAGCAGTGAGGACAGATTCACAGATACGCAGTATTTT. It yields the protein CASSEDRFTDTQYF.

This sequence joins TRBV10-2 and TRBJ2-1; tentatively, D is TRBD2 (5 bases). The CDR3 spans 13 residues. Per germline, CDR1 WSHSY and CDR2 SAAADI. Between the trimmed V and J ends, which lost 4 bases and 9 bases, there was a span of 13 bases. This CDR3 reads CASSGGFSREQFF. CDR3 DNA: TGCGCCAGCAGTGGCGGGTTCTCTCGTGAGCAGTTCTTC.

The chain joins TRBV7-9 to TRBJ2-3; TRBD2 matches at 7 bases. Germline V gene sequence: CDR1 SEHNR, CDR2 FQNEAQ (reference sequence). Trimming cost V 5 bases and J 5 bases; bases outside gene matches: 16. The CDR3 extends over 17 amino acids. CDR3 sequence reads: CASSGIGGAGVEDTQYF. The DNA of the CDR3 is TGTGCCAGCAGCGGGATAGGTGGGGCGGGAGTCGAAGATACGCAGTATTTT.

The chain's CDR3 is CSARDFRTGNTGELFF. CDR3 nucleotides: TGCAGTGCTAGAGATTTCCGGACAGGGAACACCGGGGAGCTGTTTTTT. This chain uses TRBV20-1 with TRBJ2-2; the match to TRBD1 covers 7 bases. Germline assignment: CDR1 DFQATT and CDR2 SNEGSKA (reference sequence). This CDR3 has 16 amino acids. The junction had 5 bases not matched to a gene; V was cut back by 0 bases and J by 1 base.

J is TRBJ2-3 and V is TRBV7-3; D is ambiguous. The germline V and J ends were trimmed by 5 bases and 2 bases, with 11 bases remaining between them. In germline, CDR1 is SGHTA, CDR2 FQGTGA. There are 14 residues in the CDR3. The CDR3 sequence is CASSPLSITDTQYF. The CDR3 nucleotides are TGTGCCAGCAGCCCGTTATCAATCACAGATACGCAGTATTTT.

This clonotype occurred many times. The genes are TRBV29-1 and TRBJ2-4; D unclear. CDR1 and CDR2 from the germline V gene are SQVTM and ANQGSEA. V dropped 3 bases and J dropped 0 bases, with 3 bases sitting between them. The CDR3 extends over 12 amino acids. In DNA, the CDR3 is TGCAGCGTTGATGGAGCCAAAAACATTCAGTACTTC. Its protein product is CSVDGAKNIQYF.

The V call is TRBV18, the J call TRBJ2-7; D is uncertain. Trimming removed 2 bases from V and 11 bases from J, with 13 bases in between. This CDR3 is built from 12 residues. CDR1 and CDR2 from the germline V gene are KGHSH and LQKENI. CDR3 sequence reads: CASSPGRDAEYF. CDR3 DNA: TGTGCCAGCTCACCAGGCCGAGACGCCGAGTACTTC.

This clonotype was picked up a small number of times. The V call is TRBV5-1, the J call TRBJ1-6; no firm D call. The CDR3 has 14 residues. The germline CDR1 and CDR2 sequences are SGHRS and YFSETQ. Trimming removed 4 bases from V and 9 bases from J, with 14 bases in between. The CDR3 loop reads CASSPGELGSPLHF. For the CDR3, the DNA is TGCGCCAGCAGCCCCGGGGAACTGGGTTCACCCCTCCACTTT.

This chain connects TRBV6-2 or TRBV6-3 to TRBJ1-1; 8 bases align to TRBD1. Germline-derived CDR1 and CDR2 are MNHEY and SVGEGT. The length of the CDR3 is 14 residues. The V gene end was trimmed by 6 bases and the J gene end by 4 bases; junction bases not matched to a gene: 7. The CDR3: CASSPTGVTTEAFF. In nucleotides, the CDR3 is TGTGCCAGCAGCCCGACAGGGGTCACCACTGAAGCTTTCTTT.

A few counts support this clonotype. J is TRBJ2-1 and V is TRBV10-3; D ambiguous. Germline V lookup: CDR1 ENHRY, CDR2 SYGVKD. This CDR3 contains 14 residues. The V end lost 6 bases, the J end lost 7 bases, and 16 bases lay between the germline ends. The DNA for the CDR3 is TGTGCCATCAGAGACCCGAGGTATTGGAATGAGCAGTTCTTC. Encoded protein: CAIRDPRYWNEQFF.

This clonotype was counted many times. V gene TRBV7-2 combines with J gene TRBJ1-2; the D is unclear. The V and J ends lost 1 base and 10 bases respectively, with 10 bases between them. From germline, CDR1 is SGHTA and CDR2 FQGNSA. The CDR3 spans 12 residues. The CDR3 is CASSLVGRDYTF. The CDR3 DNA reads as TGTGCCAGCAGCTTAGTTGGTAGGGACTACACCTTC.

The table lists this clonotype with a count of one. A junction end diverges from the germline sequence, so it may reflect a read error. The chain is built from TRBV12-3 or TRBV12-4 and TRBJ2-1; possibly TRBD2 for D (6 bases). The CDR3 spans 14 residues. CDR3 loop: CAGSLAAQYNEQFF. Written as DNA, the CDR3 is TGTGCCGGCAGTTTAGCGGCACAATACAATGAGCAGTTCTTC.

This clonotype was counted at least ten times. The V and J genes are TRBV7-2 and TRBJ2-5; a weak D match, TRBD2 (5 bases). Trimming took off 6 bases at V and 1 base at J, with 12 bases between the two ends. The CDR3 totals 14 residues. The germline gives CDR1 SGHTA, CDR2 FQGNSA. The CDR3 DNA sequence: TGTGCCAGCAGTCTTCGGGGTCCCCAAGAGACCCAGTACTTC. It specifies CASSLRGPQETQYF.

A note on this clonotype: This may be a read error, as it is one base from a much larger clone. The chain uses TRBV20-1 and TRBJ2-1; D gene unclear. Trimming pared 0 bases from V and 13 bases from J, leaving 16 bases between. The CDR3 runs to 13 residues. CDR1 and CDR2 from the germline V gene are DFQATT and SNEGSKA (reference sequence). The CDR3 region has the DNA TGCAGTGCTAGAGATCCCGGGTACGAGACCCAGTTCTTC. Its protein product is CSARDPGYETQFF.

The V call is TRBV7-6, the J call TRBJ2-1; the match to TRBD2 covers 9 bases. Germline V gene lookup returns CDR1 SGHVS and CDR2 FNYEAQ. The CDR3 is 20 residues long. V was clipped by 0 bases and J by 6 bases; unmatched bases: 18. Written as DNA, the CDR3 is TGTGCCAGCAGCTTAGCACGGGCGCAGGCTAGCGGGAAGTTTAGCAATGAGCAGTTCTTC. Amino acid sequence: CASSLARAQASGKFSNEQFF. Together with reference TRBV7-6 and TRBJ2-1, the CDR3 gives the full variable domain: GAGVSQSPRYKVTKRGQDVALRCDPISGHVSLYWYRQALGQGPEFLTYFNYEAQQDKSGLPNDRFSAERPEGSISTLTIQRTEQRDSAMYRCASSLARAQASGKFSNEQFFGPGTRLTVL.

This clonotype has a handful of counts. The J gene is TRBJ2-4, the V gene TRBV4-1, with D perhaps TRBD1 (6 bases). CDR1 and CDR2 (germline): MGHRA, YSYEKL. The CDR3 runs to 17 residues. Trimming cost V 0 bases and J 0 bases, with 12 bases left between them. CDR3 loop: CASSQEGGGGAKNIQYF. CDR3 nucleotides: TGCGCCAGCAGCCAAGAAGGGGGTGGTGGAGCCAAAAACATTCAGTACTTC.

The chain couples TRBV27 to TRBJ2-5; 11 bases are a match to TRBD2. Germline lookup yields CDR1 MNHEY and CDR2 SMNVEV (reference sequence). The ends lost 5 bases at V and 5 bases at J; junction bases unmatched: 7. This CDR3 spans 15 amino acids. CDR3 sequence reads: CASSPLAGVGETQYF. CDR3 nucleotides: TGTGCCAGCAGTCCACTAGCGGGAGTCGGGGAGACCCAGTACTTC.

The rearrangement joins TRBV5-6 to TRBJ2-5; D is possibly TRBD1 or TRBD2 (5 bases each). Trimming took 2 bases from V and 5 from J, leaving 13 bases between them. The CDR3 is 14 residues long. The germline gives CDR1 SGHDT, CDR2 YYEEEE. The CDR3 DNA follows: TGTGCCAGCAGCTTCCAACCGTGGGGGGAGACCCAGTACTTC. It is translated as CASSFQPWGETQYF.

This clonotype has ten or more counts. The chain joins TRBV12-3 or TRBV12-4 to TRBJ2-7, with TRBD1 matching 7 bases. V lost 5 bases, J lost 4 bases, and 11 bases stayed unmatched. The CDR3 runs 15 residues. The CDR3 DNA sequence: TGTGCCAGCAGTAAGAGATCAGGGGGAATGTACGAGCAGTACTTC. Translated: CASSKRSGGMYEQYF.